Below, one TCR beta chain is given with its context. Its matching antigen is unknown. The time point denotes: blood 2 weeks post-SBRT. Described treatment: 15 Gy SBRT to primary tumor, nephrectomy 4 weeks later. Repertoires were generated with immunoSEQ multiplex PCR, while TCRdb's copy carries only in-frame clones and drops some. The sample has 70,000 or so clones; around 76% are singletons. This sample is drawn from a study of radiation and T cells in renal cell carcinoma. About the study: Nephrectomy followed 15 Gy stereotactic body radiation by 4 weeks.

Whole-study findings and limits: From baseline, blood top tumor clonotypes peaked at 2 weeks post-radiation.

The source material was blood, sampled from a patient whose treatment included radiotherapy and nephrectomy. The sequence came from a man aged 60 to 69 with renal cell carcinoma.

CDR3 DNA: TGCGCCAGCAGCCCGGGACAGGCCTTCTATGGCTACACCTTC. It translates to CASSPGQAFYGYTF. The chain uses TRBV5-1 and TRBJ1-2, with TRBD1 matching over 8 bases. With 4 bases clipped from V and 4 bases from J, the junction kept 6 bases outside the gene matches. This CDR3 is built from 14 residues. Germline CDR1 reads SGHRS; CDR2 reads YFSETQ.